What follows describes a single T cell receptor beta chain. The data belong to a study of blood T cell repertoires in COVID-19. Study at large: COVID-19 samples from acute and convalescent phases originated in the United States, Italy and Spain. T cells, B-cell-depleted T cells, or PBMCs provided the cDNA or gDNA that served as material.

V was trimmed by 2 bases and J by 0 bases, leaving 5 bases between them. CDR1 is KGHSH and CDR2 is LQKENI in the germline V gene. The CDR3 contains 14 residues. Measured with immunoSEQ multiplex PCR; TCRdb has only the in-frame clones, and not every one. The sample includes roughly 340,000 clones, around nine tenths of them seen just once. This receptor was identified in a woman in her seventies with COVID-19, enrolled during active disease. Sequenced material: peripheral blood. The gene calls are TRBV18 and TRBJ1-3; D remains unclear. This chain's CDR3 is CASSPSNSGNTIYF. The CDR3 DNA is TGTGCCAGCTCACCATCCAACTCTGGAAACACCATATATTTT.